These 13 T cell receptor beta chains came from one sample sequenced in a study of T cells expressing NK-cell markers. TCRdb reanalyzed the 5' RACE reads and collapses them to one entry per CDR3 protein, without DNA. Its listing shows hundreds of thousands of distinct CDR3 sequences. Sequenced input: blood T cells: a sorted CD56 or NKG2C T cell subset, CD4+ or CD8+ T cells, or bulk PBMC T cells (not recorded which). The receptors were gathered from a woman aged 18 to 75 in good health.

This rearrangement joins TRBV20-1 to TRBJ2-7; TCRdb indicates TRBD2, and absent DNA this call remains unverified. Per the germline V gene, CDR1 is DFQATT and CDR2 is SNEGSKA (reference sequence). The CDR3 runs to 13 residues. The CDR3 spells CSARGASGYEQYF.

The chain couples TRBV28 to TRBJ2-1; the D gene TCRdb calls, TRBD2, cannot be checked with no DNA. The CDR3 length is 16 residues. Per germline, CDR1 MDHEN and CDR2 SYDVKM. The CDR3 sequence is CASSLNRAGGNNEQFF.

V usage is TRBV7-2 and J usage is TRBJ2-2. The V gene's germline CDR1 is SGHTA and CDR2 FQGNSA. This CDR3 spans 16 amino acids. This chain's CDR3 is CASSLDRIGYTGELFF. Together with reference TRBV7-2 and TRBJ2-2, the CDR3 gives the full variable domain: GAGVSQSPSNKVTEKGKDVELRCDPISGHTALYWYRQSLGQGLEFLIYFQGNSAPDKSGLPSDRFSAERTGGSVSTLTIQRTQQEDSAVYLCASSLDRIGYTGELFFGEGSRLTVL.

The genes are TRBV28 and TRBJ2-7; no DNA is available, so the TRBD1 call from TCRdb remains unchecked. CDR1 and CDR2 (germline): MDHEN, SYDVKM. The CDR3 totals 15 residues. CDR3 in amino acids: CASSLADRGNYEQYF.

CDR3 in amino acids: CASSLAGGGVDTQYF. This chain uses TRBV11-2 with TRBJ2-3; there is no DNA to check the TCRdb D call of TRBD2. This CDR3 is 15 amino acids long. CDR1 and CDR2 from the germline V gene are SGHAT and FQNNGV.

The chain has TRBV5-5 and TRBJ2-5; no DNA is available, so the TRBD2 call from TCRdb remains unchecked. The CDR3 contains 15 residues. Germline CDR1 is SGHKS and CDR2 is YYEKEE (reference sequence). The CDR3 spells CASSLTAGVRETQYF.

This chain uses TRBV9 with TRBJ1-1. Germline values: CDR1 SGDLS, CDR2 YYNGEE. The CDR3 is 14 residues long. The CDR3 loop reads CASSAEGGKTEAFF.

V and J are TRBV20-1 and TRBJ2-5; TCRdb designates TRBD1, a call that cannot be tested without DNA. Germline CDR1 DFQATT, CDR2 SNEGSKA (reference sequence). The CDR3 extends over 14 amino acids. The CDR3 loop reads CSARNLGTQETQYF.

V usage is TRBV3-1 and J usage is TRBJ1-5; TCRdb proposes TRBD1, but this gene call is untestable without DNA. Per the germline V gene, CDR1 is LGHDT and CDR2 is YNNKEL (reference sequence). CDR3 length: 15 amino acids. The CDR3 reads CASSQQGRNDQPQHF.

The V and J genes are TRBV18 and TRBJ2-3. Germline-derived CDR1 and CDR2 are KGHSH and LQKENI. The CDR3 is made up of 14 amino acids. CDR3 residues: CASSPGLARDTQYF.

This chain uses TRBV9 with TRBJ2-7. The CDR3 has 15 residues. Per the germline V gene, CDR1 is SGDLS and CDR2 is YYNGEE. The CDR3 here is CASSVGSQGPYEQYF.

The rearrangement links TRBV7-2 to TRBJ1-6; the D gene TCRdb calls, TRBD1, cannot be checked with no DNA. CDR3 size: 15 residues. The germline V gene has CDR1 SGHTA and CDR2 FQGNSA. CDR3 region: CASSSPGQLLSPLHF.

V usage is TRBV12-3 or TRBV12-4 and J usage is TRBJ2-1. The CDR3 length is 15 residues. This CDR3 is CASSHTFSSYNEQFF.